The present T cell receptor (beta chain) was sequenced within a study of identical twins. Study-level results: Modelling underestimated the level of out-of-frame TCR alpha sharing observed in monozygotic twins.

The CDR3 totals 12 residues. Germline lookup yields CDR1 SQVTM and CDR2 ANQGSEA. Trimming cost V 4 bases and J 2 bases; bases outside gene matches: 2. This clonotype was observed at least ten times. Its antigen is not identified. Each CDR3 protein is one row after TCRdb ran MiXCR on the 5' RACE reads. The sample holds some 500,000 distinct CDR3 sequences, less than 25% seen once. The same sample was also used in a study of T cells expressing NK-cell markers. From that study: These clonotypes additionally ranked first within the CD3+CD56-NKG2C+ fraction of a handful of donors.

The J gene is TRBJ2-7, the V gene TRBV29-1; 7 bases map to TRBD1. Specimen: CD4+ T cells sorted from blood. This clonotype was obtained from a woman under 30 in good health. In DNA form, the CDR3 reads TGCAGCGTTGGGGACAGCACCTACGAGCAGTACTTC. This gives the protein CSVGDSTYEQYF.